Each of the 24 T cell receptor beta chains below was sequenced from the same sample in a study of T cells after posttransplantation cyclophosphamide. TCRdb's table, derived via immunoSEQ multiplex PCR, lists solely in-frame clones and lacks some. The repertoire yields 30,000 to 35,000 clones, none seen only once; the top ten contain approximately 6.4%. The sequenced sample consisted of PBMCs. These receptors all stem from a woman aged 50 to 65 in good health and a related stem cell transplant donor.

This clone was found many times. V usage is TRBV5-6 and J usage is TRBJ1-1; weak D call: TRBD1 (5 bases). V gave up 1 base and J gave up 3 bases, with 16 bases separating them. CDR3 size: 16 residues. CDR1 is SGHDT, CDR2 YYEEEE, per germline. CDR3 in amino acids: CASSLPPPRVDTEAFF. In DNA form, the CDR3 reads TGTGCCAGCAGCTTGCCTCCCCCCAGGGTTGACACTGAAGCTTTCTTT. Supplemented by reference TRBV5-6 and TRBJ1-1, the full variable domain reads DAGVTQSPTHLIKTRGQQVTLRCSPKSGHDTVSWYQQALGQGPQFIFQYYEEEERQRGNFPDRFSGHQFPNYSSELNVNALLLGDSALYLCASSLPPPRVDTEAFFGQGTRLTVV.

In this sample, this clone turned up many times. J is TRBJ1-1 and V is TRBV2; 9 bases match TRBD1. This CDR3 is 15 amino acids long. Looked up from germline, CDR1 is SNHLY and CDR2 is FYNNEI. V shed 4 bases, J shed 0 bases, and the junction held 3 bases outside the gene matches. CDR3 DNA sequence: TGTGCCAGCAGTGGATGGACAGGGGTGAACACTGAAGCTTTCTTT. Its translation is CASSGWTGVNTEAFF.

The table lists this clone with many counts. This CDR3 reads CASTPGGRTDTQYF. The CDR3 DNA reads TGTGCCAGCACCCCAGGGGGACGGACAGATACGCAGTATTTT. This chain links TRBV18 with TRBJ2-3; 7 nucleotides agree with TRBD1. Germline V gene lookup returns CDR1 KGHSH and CDR2 LQKENI. This CDR3 contains 14 residues. With 8 bases clipped from V and 3 bases from J, the junction kept 8 bases outside the gene matches.

This clone was counted many times. The chain couples TRBV12-3 or TRBV12-4 to TRBJ1-2, with 8 nucleotides matching TRBD1. This CDR3 is 13 amino acids long. Losses at the gene ends were 6 bases for V and 4 bases for J; bases not matched to a gene: 4. The CDR3 spells CASRLTGVYGYTF. The CDR3 region has the DNA TGTGCCAGCAGGTTGACAGGGGTCTATGGCTACACCTTC.

The DNA of the CDR3 is TGTGCCTGGAGGGCTAGCGGTACCGAGCCTAGCGAGCAGTACTTC. It yields the protein CAWRASGTEPSEQYF. The chain employs TRBV30 and TRBJ2-7; 7 bases align to TRBD2. The germline gives CDR1 GTSNPN, CDR2 SVGIG (reference sequence). CDR3 size: 15 residues. With V trimmed by 3 bases and J by 6 bases, 14 bases remained unmatched.

This clone was detected many times. This rearrangement joins TRBV19 to TRBJ1-1; D is possibly TRBD1 (5 bases). The germline CDR1 and CDR2 sequences are LNHDA and SQIVND (reference sequence). The V end was cut by 0 bases, the J end by 1 base, with 15 bases between. The length of the CDR3 is 17 residues. This chain's CDR3 is CASSIDREGRANTEAFF. The CDR3 DNA reads as TGTGCCAGTAGTATAGATCGAGAGGGCAGGGCGAACACTGAAGCTTTCTTT.

This clone was observed many times. This rearrangement joins TRBV7-2 to TRBJ2-7, with 8 bases aligning to TRBD2. J gave up 5 bases and V 1 base, and 1 base lay outside the gene matches. Germline loops: CDR1 SGHTA, CDR2 FQGNSA. The CDR3 is made up of 13 amino acids. This CDR3 reads CASSLVAGNEQYF. Here the CDR3 DNA reads TGTGCCAGCAGCTTAGTAGCGGGGAACGAGCAGTACTTC.

This clone was seen many times. The chain carries TRBV24-1 and TRBJ2-1; 8 bases are a match to TRBD2. CDR3 length: 15 residues. Germline V gives CDR1 KGHDR, CDR2 SFDVKD. Trimming cost V 3 bases and J 6 bases; bases outside gene matches: 6. For the CDR3, the DNA is TGTGCCACCAGTGATACCTCCGGGACTAGCAATGAGCAGTTCTTC. Encoded protein: CATSDTSGTSNEQFF.

This clone occurred many times. The genes are TRBV6-1 and TRBJ2-1; 13 bases are shared with TRBD2. Germline values: CDR1 MNHNS, CDR2 SASEGT. This CDR3 has 20 amino acids. Losses at the gene ends were 4 bases for V and 12 bases for J; bases not matched to a gene: 24. The CDR3 here is CASSGGGGGTSGRARLGQFF. CDR3 nucleotide sequence: TGTGCCAGCAGTGGGGGGGGAGGGGGTACTAGCGGGAGGGCCAGGCTGGGGCAGTTCTTC.

In this sample, this clone turned up many times. This chain uses TRBV19 with TRBJ2-4; tentative D call: TRBD1 (6 bases). The CDR3 consists of 14 residues. The V and J ends lost 3 bases and 3 bases respectively, with 9 bases between them. Per the germline V gene, CDR1 is LNHDA and CDR2 is SQIVND (reference sequence). The CDR3 here is CASSIRQDKNIQYF. In DNA, the CDR3 is TGTGCCAGTAGTATTAGACAGGACAAAAACATTCAGTACTTC.

This clone has a count of ten or more. The J gene is TRBJ2-1, the V gene TRBV2; D possibly corresponds to TRBD1 (6 bases). The CDR3 has 15 amino acids. Germline V gene lookup returns CDR1 SNHLY and CDR2 FYNNEI. V dropped 8 bases and J dropped 0 bases, with 14 bases sitting between them. The CDR3 bases are TGTGCCAGCCCTAGGGGGAAGAGCTCCTACAATGAGCAGTTCTTC. This sequence encodes CASPRGKSSYNEQFF.

This clone was seen at least ten times. This rearrangement joins TRBV9 to TRBJ2-2; TRBD1 is a possible D gene (5 bases). Germline V gene lookup returns CDR1 SGDLS and CDR2 YYNGEE. V was shortened by 5 bases and J by 4 bases, with 9 bases between the two germline ends. The CDR3 has 13 residues. The CDR3 nucleotides are TGTGCCAGCAGAAGGGGTGGCACCGGGGAGCTGTTTTTT. This codes for CASRRGGTGELFF.

This clone was counted at least ten times. The V call is TRBV4-1, the J call TRBJ2-7, with D possibly being TRBD2 (6 bases). CDR1 is MGHRA and CDR2 is YSYEKL in the germline V gene. The V end lost 1 base, the J end lost 4 bases, and 14 bases lay between the germline ends. This CDR3 has 15 residues. CDR3 sequence reads: CASSQGSGRGYEQYF. The CDR3 DNA sequence: TGCGCCAGCAGCCAAGGTTCAGGACGGGGGTACGAGCAGTACTTC.

This clone was seen many times. The chain carries TRBV6-6 and TRBJ2-3; the D is unclear. The V and J ends lost 6 bases and 4 bases respectively, with 14 bases between them. Germline CDR1 and CDR2: MNHNY and SVGAGI (reference sequence). This CDR3 is built from 14 residues. The chain's CDR3 is CASSPPGGADTQYF. CDR3 DNA: TGTGCCAGCAGCCCCCCCGGCGGAGCAGATACGCAGTATTTT.

This clone came up a few times. The chain combines TRBV28 with TRBJ1-5; 12 bases agree with TRBD1. CDR3 size: 15 residues. Per the germline V gene, CDR1 is MDHEN and CDR2 is SYDVKM. The V and J ends lost 5 bases and 6 bases, in that order; junction bases with no gene match: 5. CDR3 region: CASSSRDRGLQPQHF. In DNA, the CDR3 is TGTGCCAGCAGTAGCCGGGACAGGGGGCTTCAGCCCCAGCATTTT.

This clone appeared many times. The chain uses TRBV7-2 and TRBJ2-5; a weak D match, TRBD2 (6 bases). CDR1 and CDR2 from the germline V gene are SGHTA and FQGNSA. V lost 1 base to trimming and J lost 8 bases, with 8 bases between them. The length of the CDR3 is 12 residues. The DNA of the CDR3 is TGTGCCAGCAGCTTAGGGGCGGGAACCCAGTACTTC. Translation: CASSLGAGTQYF.

This clone was seen more than once but under ten times. As DNA, the CDR3 is TGTGCCAGCAGAACCCCAGACAGGGTACGAGGCTACACCTTC. It yields the protein CASRTPDRVRGYTF. The gene calls are TRBV28 and TRBJ1-2, with 7 nucleotides matching TRBD1. The CDR3 is made up of 14 amino acids. The ends lost 6 bases at V and 8 bases at J; junction bases unmatched: 12. CDR1 is MDHEN and CDR2 is SYDVKM in the germline V gene.

V usage is TRBV7-3 and J usage is TRBJ1-2; D is unclear. CDR3 length: 16 residues. CDR1 is SGHTA and CDR2 is FQGTGA in the germline V gene. Trimming pared 4 bases from V and 6 bases from J, leaving 21 bases between. The CDR3 region has the DNA TGTGCCAGCAGCTCCGCCCCGGGCCGCGGGAGCGATGGCTACACCTTC. Translating it yields CASSSAPGRGSDGYTF.

This clone was observed at least ten times. V and J are TRBV6-1 and TRBJ2-1; D is ambiguous. The CDR3 is 12 amino acids. Germline-derived CDR1 and CDR2 are MNHNS and SASEGT. Trimming took 9 bases from V and 10 from J, leaving 16 bases between them. The CDR3 loop is CASTPRMGEQFF. The CDR3 region has the DNA TGTGCCAGTACGCCCCGGATGGGCGAGCAGTTCTTC.

This clone was recorded at least ten times. The chain combines TRBV12-3 or TRBV12-4 with TRBJ2-1; perhaps TRBD2 as D (5 bases). Trimming stripped 5 bases from V and 4 bases from J, with 15 bases between. The CDR3 is 15 amino acids. The CDR3 reads CASSLTSDAYNEQFF. CDR3 nucleotides: TGTGCCAGCAGTCTAACTAGTGACGCGTACAATGAGCAGTTCTTC.

This clone was observed at least ten times. The chain employs TRBV11-2 and TRBJ2-1; D gene ambiguous. Between the trimmed V and J ends, which lost 3 bases and 7 bases, there was a span of 4 bases. Per germline, CDR1 SGHAT and CDR2 FQNNGV. The CDR3 has 11 amino acids. CDR3 loop: CASSFMNEQFF. In nucleotides, the CDR3 is TGTGCCAGCAGCTTCATGAATGAGCAGTTCTTC.

The sample holds many counts of this clone. V is TRBV5-8 and J is TRBJ1-2; no clear D gene. Trimming removed 4 bases at V and 4 bases at J, with 14 bases between. This CDR3 is 14 amino acids long. Per germline, CDR1 SGHTS and CDR2 YDEGEE. The CDR3 sequence: CASSRPGVSYGYTF. As DNA, the CDR3 is TGTGCCAGCAGCCGCCCCGGGGTCTCCTATGGCTACACCTTC. The full variable domain, with the rest looked up from reference TRBV5-8 and TRBJ1-2, is EAGVTQSPTHLIKTRGQQATLRCSPISGHTSVYWYQQALGLGLQFLLWYDEGEERNRGNFPPRFSGRQFPNYSSELNVNALELEDSALYLCASSRPGVSYGYTFGSGTRLTVV.

This clone was detected ten times or more. This chain uses TRBV5-1 with TRBJ2-1, with 7 bases that match TRBD2. Germline V lookup: CDR1 SGHRS, CDR2 YFSETQ. The trim removed 1 base at V and 6 bases at J, leaving 10 bases unmatched. CDR3 length: 16 residues. CDR3 nucleotide sequence: TGCGCCAGCAGCTTGTTGGCTAGCGGAGGGAGCAATGAGCAGTTCTTC. This sequence encodes CASSLLASGGSNEQFF.

This clone came up many times. V gene TRBV15 combines with J gene TRBJ1-2; 7 nucleotides line up with TRBD1. Germline V gene data show CDR1 as LNHNV and CDR2 as YYDKDF (reference sequence). This CDR3 is 15 amino acids long. V gave up 0 bases and J gave up 6 bases; unmatched junction bases: 7. The CDR3 coding sequence is TGTGCCACCAGCAGAGATGTAGGGGGCCAAGATGGCTACACCTTC. It specifies CATSRDVGGQDGYTF.